The entry below describes one TCR beta chain. What it binds is not known. Produced via immunoSEQ multiplex PCR; TCRdb's table is partial and in-frame only. The sample records 100,000 to 130,000 clones, around nine tenths being singletons. The data derive from a study of T cell responses to AZD1222 COVID-19 vaccine. Whole-study results and caveats: In the spike-specific TCR repertoire, nearly half reportedly target unmutated variant regions.

The junction had 5 bases not matched to a gene; V was cut back by 5 bases and J by 0 bases. In germline, CDR1 is MNHEY, CDR2 SMNVEV (reference sequence). The CDR3 loop spans 15 amino acids. The V call is TRBV27, the J call TRBJ2-7, with 9 bases identical to TRBD1. The sample consisted of peripheral blood, taken 28 days after the second AZD1222 dose. This receptor was taken from an adult who received the AZD1222 COVID-19 vaccine. CDR3 residues: CASSIGTGTSYEQYF. For the CDR3, the DNA is TGTGCCAGCAGTATTGGGACAGGGACCTCCTACGAGCAGTACTTC.